One sample yielded the 17 T cell receptor beta chains listed below, sequenced in a study of radiotherapy plus CTLA-4 blockade in lung cancer. Assay used: immunoSEQ multiplex PCR; TCRdb lists only in-frame clones, some missing. The sample contains 120,000 or so clones, about 87% of which appear only once. The source material was peripheral blood, sampled from a patient treated with radiotherapy plus ipilimumab. The source of these receptors is a human donor with non-small cell lung cancer that progressed on radiotherapy plus ipilimumab.

The V and J genes are TRBV4-1 and TRBJ1-4; weak D call: TRBD1 (6 bases). This CDR3 has 15 residues. V lost 1 base and J lost 7, with 13 bases in between. Germline CDR1 reads MGHRA; CDR2 reads YSYEKL. Here the CDR3 reads CASSQAPGHPEKLFF. The CDR3, as DNA: TGCGCCAGCAGCCAAGCCCCGGGACATCCTGAAAAACTGTTTTTT.

This rearrangement joins TRBV7-2 to TRBJ2-7; 7 bases agree with TRBD2. The J segment lost 3 bases and the V segment lost 0 bases, leaving 5 bases of the junction unmatched. Germline V CDR1 and CDR2: SGHTA, FQGNSA. The CDR3 length is 15 residues. The CDR3 coding sequence is TGTGCCAGCAGCTTAGCTGGGGGGGGATACTACGAGCAGTACTTC. The encoded protein is CASSLAGGGYYEQYF.

This chain connects TRBV5-1 to TRBJ2-2; no definite D call. Deletions cut 4 bases from V and 6 bases from J, with 10 bases between. The CDR3 length is 13 residues. CDR1 and CDR2 from the germline V gene are SGHRS and YFSETQ. CDR3 residues: CASSPLESGELFF. DNA for the CDR3: TGCGCCAGCAGCCCACTCGAGTCCGGGGAGCTGTTTTTT.

The chain employs TRBV9 and TRBJ2-3; 10 bases map to TRBD2. Trimming at V came to 3 bases and at J to 4 bases, leaving 5 bases not matched to a gene. The CDR3 totals 15 residues. Germline values: CDR1 SGDLS, CDR2 YYNGEE. The CDR3 loop is CASSALAGASDTQYF. Here the CDR3 DNA reads TGTGCCAGCAGCGCTCTAGCGGGAGCTTCAGATACGCAGTATTTT.

This chain links TRBV4-1 with TRBJ2-5; TRBD2 aligns across 7 bases. Per the germline V gene, CDR1 is MGHRA and CDR2 is YSYEKL. V gave up 2 bases and J gave up 4 bases; unmatched junction bases: 4. There are 14 residues in the CDR3. The CDR3 protein is CASSQQIAGETQYF. The CDR3 DNA reads as TGCGCCAGCAGCCAACAGATAGCGGGAGAGACCCAGTACTTC.

CDR3 sequence: CASSYRVSGSWYEQFF. CDR3 nucleotide sequence: TGTGCCAGCAGTTACAGAGTTAGCGGGAGTTGGTATGAGCAGTTCTTC. The J gene is TRBJ2-1, the V gene TRBV6-6, with 9 bases lining up with TRBD2. CDR3 size: 16 residues. Trimming took 2 bases from V and 8 from J; bases not matched to a gene: 10. The germline gives CDR1 MNHNY, CDR2 SVGAGI (reference sequence).

The chain carries TRBV16 and TRBJ1-1; D unresolved. The germline gives CDR1 KGHSY, CDR2 FQNENV. This CDR3 region has 14 residues. V was trimmed by 2 bases and J by 2 bases, leaving 9 bases between them. The CDR3 loop is CASSQTVANTEAFF. The DNA of the CDR3 is TGTGCCAGCAGCCAAACGGTTGCCAACACTGAAGCTTTCTTT.

This sequence joins TRBV10-1 and TRBJ1-1; 8 bases agree with TRBD1. The CDR3 runs to 15 residues. CDR1 WNHNN and CDR2 SYGVQD come from the germline V gene (reference sequence). After removal of 0 bases from V and 7 bases from J, the junction contained 7 bases not matched to a gene. This CDR3 reads CASSESRTGFGEAFF. For the CDR3, the DNA is TGCGCCAGCAGTGAGTCGAGGACAGGGTTCGGTGAAGCTTTCTTT.

The CDR3 coding sequence is TGCGCCAGCAATACAGGGACTTACAATGAGCAGTTCTTC. Translation: CASNTGTYNEQFF. This chain links TRBV5-1 with TRBJ2-1; D possibly uses TRBD1 or TRBD2 (6 bases each). Per the germline V gene, CDR1 is SGHRS and CDR2 is YFSETQ. V lost 6 bases, J lost 4 bases, and 11 bases lay in between. CDR3 size: 13 residues.

The rearrangement uses TRBV7-9 and TRBJ2-1; no clear D gene. The CDR3 runs 16 residues. The V end was cut by 5 bases, the J end by 2 bases, with 16 bases between. Germline loops: CDR1 SEHNR, CDR2 FQNEAQ (reference sequence). CDR3 bases: TGTGCCAGCAGCCCACCCCCGCTGGGAACCTACAATGAGCAGTTCTTC. The encoded protein is CASSPPPLGTYNEQFF.

The chain carries TRBV30 and TRBJ2-7, with 9 bases lining up with TRBD2. V lost 8 bases and J lost 1; bases outside the gene matches: 9. This CDR3 spans 14 amino acids. Germline V gene lookup returns CDR1 GTSNPN and CDR2 SVGIG (reference sequence). As DNA, the CDR3 is TGTGCCGCGGAGCGGGCGGGAGGGTCCTACGAGCAGTACTTC. Translated, it gives CAAERAGGSYEQYF.

This chain joins TRBV25-1 and TRBJ1-3; D is uncertain. Trimming cost V 7 bases and J 4 bases, with 14 bases left between them. This CDR3 is built from 14 residues. The germline CDR1 and CDR2 sequences are MGHDK and SYGVNS. CDR3: CASTGYSGGNTIYF. CDR3 DNA sequence: TGTGCCAGCACGGGTTACTCGGGAGGAAACACCATATATTTT.

J is TRBJ2-7 and V is TRBV7-9; the D is unclear. Germline V gene data show CDR1 as SEHNR and CDR2 as FQNEAQ (reference sequence). The CDR3 contains 14 residues. V lost 4 bases to trimming and J lost 6 bases, with 16 bases between them. DNA for the CDR3: TGTGCCAGCAGCTCTCCGGGTCTTACCGGCGAGCAGTACTTC. Translating gives CASSSPGLTGEQYF.

The chain uses TRBV13 and TRBJ1-1, with 7 bases matching TRBD1. J lost 0 bases, V lost 5 bases, and 21 bases had no gene match. The CDR3 extends over 20 amino acids. Germline loops: CDR1 PRHDT, CDR2 FYEKMQ (reference sequence). CDR3 sequence reads: CASSLGGQALEVGVNTEAFF. The CDR3 DNA reads as TGTGCCAGCAGCCTCGGTGGACAGGCTTTAGAAGTGGGAGTGAACACTGAAGCTTTCTTT.

This clone was counted once. The chain has TRBV15 and TRBJ2-6; tentatively, D is TRBD1 or TRBD2 (6 bases each). From germline, CDR1 is LNHNV and CDR2 YYDKDF (reference sequence). V lost 5 bases and J 4 bases, leaving 15 bases between the germline ends. The CDR3 contains 16 residues. Here the CDR3 reads CATSASGGRGANVLTF. As DNA, the CDR3 is TGTGCCACCAGCGCATCCGGGGGCCGGGGGGCCAACGTCCTGACTTTC. Looking up the rest from reference TRBV15 and TRBJ2-6 gives the full variable domain: DAMVIQNPRYQVTQFGKPVTLSCSQTLNHNVMYWYQQKSSQAPKLLFHYYDKDFNNEADTPDNFQSRRPNTSFCFLDIRSPGLGDTAMYLCATSASGGRGANVLTFGAGSRLTVL.

The J gene is TRBJ1-2, the V gene TRBV6-1, with 9 bases identical to TRBD1. V shed 4 bases and J 8 bases; nucleotides not matched to a gene: 5. Per germline, CDR1 MNHNS and CDR2 SASEGT. The CDR3 sequence is 13 residues long. Here the CDR3 reads CASSGGQGWGYTF. The CDR3 DNA reads as TGTGCCAGCAGTGGGGGACAGGGATGGGGCTACACCTTC.

The CDR3 DNA sequence: TGTGCCAGTAGTGCCCGACAGGGGATCGGCACCGGGGAGCTGTTTTTT. Translation gives CASSARQGIGTGELFF. The chain is built from TRBV19 and TRBJ2-2, with 8 bases that match TRBD1. This CDR3 comprises 16 residues. Per the germline V gene, CDR1 is LNHDA and CDR2 is SQIVND (reference sequence). V shed 5 bases, J shed 4 bases, and the junction held 9 bases outside the gene matches.